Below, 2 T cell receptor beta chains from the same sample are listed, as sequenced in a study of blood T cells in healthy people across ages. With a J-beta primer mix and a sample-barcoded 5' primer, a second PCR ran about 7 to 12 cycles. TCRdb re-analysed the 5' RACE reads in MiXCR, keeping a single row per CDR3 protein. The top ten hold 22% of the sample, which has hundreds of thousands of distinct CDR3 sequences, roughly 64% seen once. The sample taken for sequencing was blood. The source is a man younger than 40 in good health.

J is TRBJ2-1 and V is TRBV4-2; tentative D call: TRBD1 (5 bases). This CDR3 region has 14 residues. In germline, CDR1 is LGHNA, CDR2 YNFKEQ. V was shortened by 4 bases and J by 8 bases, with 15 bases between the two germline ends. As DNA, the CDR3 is TGTGCCAGCAGCCCTCCCCTGGGGCCAGATGAGCAGTTCTTC. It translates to CASSPPLGPDEQFF.

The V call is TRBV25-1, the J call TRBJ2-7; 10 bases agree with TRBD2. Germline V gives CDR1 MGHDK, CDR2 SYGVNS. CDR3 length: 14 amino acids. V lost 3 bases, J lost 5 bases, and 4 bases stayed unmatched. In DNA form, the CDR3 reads TGTGCCAGCAGTGATTCCGGGACTAGCGACGAGCAGTACTTC. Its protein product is CASSDSGTSDEQYF.